The next 18 T cell receptor delta chains were all read from a single sample in a study of γδ T cells in repeated Plasmodium falciparum infection. Flow sorting of PBMC yielded separate Vgamma9/Vdelta2+ and Vdelta2-negative gammadelta T cell populations for bulk repertoire analysis. TCRdb re-processed the multiplex PCR reads using CATT. This table holds tens of thousands of delta-chain clones, roughly 1.8% found once. The sequenced sample was gamma-delta T cells from blood. The receptors were gathered from a pool of human donors (malaria-infected and uninfected, not separated).

The sample holds many counts of this clone. It is likely a read error: a sequence one base away is far more abundant. The sample carries other DNA sequences with the same CDR3. The chain uses TRDV1 and TRDJ1, with TRDD3 matching 9 bases. Germline CDR1 reads TSWWSYY; CDR2 reads QGS. The CDR3 totals 21 residues. The trim removed 6 bases at V and 7 bases at J, leaving 30 bases unmatched. The CDR3: CALGNGFPILLGDLGAGKLIF. DNA of the CDR3: TGTGCTCTTGGAAATGGCTTCCCTATCCTTCTGGGGGATCTGGGGGCCGGTAAACTCATCTTT.

Comments on this clone: The amino acid sequence in TCRdb belongs to a much larger clone and departs from this DNA's translation at residue 4, likely a sequencing read error; the sequence shown is translated from the DNA. The chain has TRDV2 and TRDJ1; 9 bases match TRDD3. Since TCRdb gives no J gene, matching the DNA to germline was used here to assign it. The CDR3 length is 18 residues. V gave up 5 bases and J gave up 1 base; unmatched junction bases: 16. Germline CDR1 reads GEAIGNYY; CDR2 reads EKD. The CDR3 sequence: CACGTSHSGGLGTDKLIF. Here the CDR3 DNA reads TGTGCCTGTGGCACGTCTCACTCTGGGGGATTGGGCACCGATAAACTCATCTTT.

This clone was recorded at least ten times. With only one base between it and a far larger clone, this is likely a read error. Within the sample, other DNA sequences also encode this same CDR3. The DNA for the CDR3 is TGTGCCCTTGGGGAACTACTACAATCTCCGATGGGACTCATCTTT. Translation: CALGELLQSPMGLIF. The V and J genes are TRDV1 and TRDJ1, with D possibly being TRDD3 (5 bases). Germline V lookup: CDR1 TSWWSYY, CDR2 QGS. CDR3 length: 15 residues.

Details on this clone: TCRdb assigns this DNA the protein of a much larger clone, which departs from its translation at residue 18; this likely reflects a read error, and the protein shown comes from translating the DNA. This rearrangement joins TRDV3 to TRDJ2; 9 bases line up with TRDD2. The J gene was not available in TCRdb and was assigned here by matching the DNA to germline segments. CDR3 length: 21 amino acids. The germline gives CDR1 TVYSNPD, CDR2 GDNSRS (reference sequence). The CDR3 DNA reads TGTGCCTTTAGAAGGCCTTCCTACAAAGCTACTGGGAGTTTACGGGCAGCACGACTCTTCTTT. Residues: CAFRRPSYKATGSLRAARLFF.

This clone was counted at least ten times. The translation of this DNA and the TCRdb protein of a much larger clone differ at residue 4, probably owing to a read error; the protein shown here is translated from the DNA. V and J are TRDV1 and TRDJ1, with 7 bases identical to TRDD3. Looked up from germline, CDR1 is TSWWSYY and CDR2 is QGS. The CDR3 sequence is 19 residues long. V trimming: 7 bases; J trimming: 0 bases; junction bases outside the gene matches: 20. DNA for the CDR3: TGTGCTCTTGAGGAGCCTAGTAGTCTGGGGGTCCACCACACCGATAAACTCATCTTT. Encoded protein: CALEEPSSLGVHHTDKLIF.

This clone was seen at least ten times. One base separates it from a far larger clone, so it is likely a read error. Other DNA sequences of this sample code for an identical CDR3. The chain is built from TRDV1 and TRDJ1; 10 positions agree with TRDD3. The CDR3 is made up of 21 amino acids. From germline, CDR1 is TSWWSYY and CDR2 QGS. CDR3: CAIGELDHTVIGGYGTDKLIF. In nucleotides, the CDR3 is TGTGCTATTGGGGAACTAGATCATACTGTTATCGGGGGATACGGCACCGATAAGCTCATCTTT.

This clone was seen at least ten times. The TCRdb protein, from a much larger clone, departs from this DNA's translation at residue 15, likely by read error; the protein shown derives from the DNA. The rearrangement links TRDV1 to TRDJ1; D is unresolved. CDR1 is TSWWSYY, CDR2 QGS, per germline. This CDR3 contains 19 residues. This CDR3 is CALGERFTLTLVYTGKLIF. The CDR3 DNA follows: TGTGCTCTTGGGGAACGATTTACTCTAACCCTCGTGTACACCGGTAAACTCATCTTT.

Points on this clone: A read error likely explains why the TCRdb protein, taken from a much larger clone, differs from this DNA's translation at residue 17; the protein shown is translated from the DNA. The chain links TRDV3 to TRDJ1; 13 nucleotides line up with TRDD3. TCRdb lists no J gene, so it was determined here by aligning the DNA to germline. The CDR3 covers 20 residues. Looked up from germline, CDR1 is TVYSNPD and CDR2 is GDNSRS (reference sequence). V shed 4 bases and J 10 bases; nucleotides not matched to a gene: 30. The CDR3 region is CAWRNPSFTGGYVHRGRLIF. The DNA for the CDR3 is TGTGCCTGGAGAAACCCTTCCTTCACTGGGGGATACGTCCACCGGGGAAGACTCATCTTT.

On this clone itself: The TCRdb protein comes from a much larger clone and disagrees with this DNA's translation at residue 19, likely due to a read error; the protein given here is derived from the DNA. V gene TRDV1 combines with J gene TRDJ1, with 8 bases that match TRDD3. From germline, CDR1 is TSWWSYY and CDR2 QGS. V gave up 0 bases and J gave up 3 bases; unmatched junction bases: 30. The CDR3 has 24 residues. The DNA for the CDR3 is TGTGCTCTTGGGGAACTAACTCTGGGGGACTACTGGTACTGGGGGGCCCAGTACGCCGATAAACTCATCTTT. This codes for CALGELTLGDYWYWGAQYADKLIF.

This clone has ten or more counts. A read error likely explains this, since a far larger clone differs by one base. The sample contains more than one DNA sequence encoding this CDR3. The V gene is TRDV1, the J gene TRDJ1; D is unresolved. The CDR3 extends over 15 amino acids. Germline V gives CDR1 TSWWSYY, CDR2 QGS. V shed 2 bases and J shed 11 bases, with 21 bases lying between them. Here the CDR3 reads CALGETPHRRDHLIF. The DNA of the CDR3 is TGTGCTCTTGGGGAAACTCCTCACAGGAGGGACCACCTCATCTTT.

This clone was seen at least ten times. The mismatch at residue 15 between this DNA's translation and the TCRdb protein of a much larger clone likely reflects a read error; the protein shown is translated from the DNA. The chain couples TRDV1 to TRDJ1; 7 bases line up with TRDD3. V gave up 4 bases and J gave up 3 bases; unmatched junction bases: 23. Germline loops: CDR1 TSWWSYY, CDR2 QGS. This CDR3 region has 20 residues. DNA of the CDR3: TGTGCTCTTGGGGCAATACCGGGGGATTTAAAAGGGCGTAAGGCCGATAAACTCATCTTT. Translated: CALGAIPGDLKGRKADKLIF.

Worth noting for this clone: TCRdb's protein for this DNA is that of a much larger clone and differs from the translation at residue 16, likely a read error; the protein shown is the DNA translation. The chain has TRDV1 and TRDJ1, with 9 positions matching TRDD3. No J gene is reported in TCRdb; it was inferred here by comparing the DNA with germline. This CDR3 spans 19 amino acids. The germline V gene has CDR1 TSWWSYY and CDR2 QGS. The CDR3 here is CALGVFWGILTRASDELIF. The CDR3 nucleotides read TGTGCTCTTGGGGTGTTCTGGGGGATCCTTACTCGGGCGAGCGATGAACTCATCTTT.

There are many counts of this clone. Only one base separates this from a far larger clonotype, so it likely reflects a read error. In the same sample, other DNA sequences code for this CDR3. This sequence joins TRDV1 and TRDJ1; 8 nucleotides match TRDD3. Germline CDR1 is TSWWSYY and CDR2 is QGS. The CDR3 consists of 19 residues. The CDR3 DNA reads TGTGCCCTTAAATTCTACCGAACGGTACTGGGGGCCCGCACGGATAAACTCATCTTT. Its protein product is CALKFYRTVLGARTDKLIF.

This clone was seen a handful of times. A far larger clone is just one base off, so this is likely a read error. The chain employs TRDV1 and TRDJ1; D unclear. The J gene was missing in TCRdb and was found by matching the end of the DNA to germline. The CDR3 extends over 14 amino acids. With 4 bases removed from V and 5 bases from J, the gap between germline ends came to 14 bases. Germline V gene data show CDR1 as TSWWSYY and CDR2 as QGS. The CDR3, as DNA: TGTGCTCTTGGGGTCCCGAATGTGCCGGATAAACTCATCTTT. Translated, it gives CALGVPNVPDKLIF.

This clone was seen a few times. This DNA's translation and the protein TCRdb lists, from a much larger clone, do not match at residue 9, likely due to a read error; the protein shown is translated from the DNA. This chain uses TRDV1 with TRDJ1, with 8 bases fitting TRDD3. TCRdb records no J gene; here it was assigned by comparing the DNA to germline. Germline assignment: CDR1 TSWWSYY and CDR2 QGS. CDR3 length equals 19 residues. V trimming: 8 bases; J trimming: 5 bases; junction bases outside the gene matches: 25. This CDR3 is CALKFYRTALGARTDKLIF. The CDR3 bases are TGTGCTCTTAAATTCTACCGAACGGCACTGGGGGCCCGCACGGATAAACTCATCTTT.

Concerning this clone: The protein TCRdb gives is from a much larger clone and does not agree with this DNA's translation at residue 21, likely a read error; the protein shown here comes from the DNA. The V and J genes are TRDV1 and TRDJ1; TRDD3 matches 11 bases. This CDR3 is built from 24 residues. Germline values: CDR1 TSWWSYY, CDR2 QGS. For the CDR3, the DNA is TGTGCTCTTGGGGATCTTCCTAGGGTCGATGCGCTGGGGGATACCGAACGCAACACCGATAGACTCATCTTT. Amino acids: CALGDLPRVDALGDTERNTDRLIF.

The sample holds many counts of this clone. A clone one base away is much larger, so this may be a read error. The same CDR3 arises from other DNA sequences in this sample as well. V gene TRDV2 combines with J gene TRDJ1, with TRDD3 identical over 8 bases. The CDR3 loop spans 19 amino acids. Germline loops: CDR1 GEAIGNYY, CDR2 EKD. J lost 1 base, V lost 4 bases, and 19 bases had no gene match. The chain's CDR3 is CACDGVVGYELGLTDKLIF. DNA of the CDR3: TGTGCCTGTGATGGTGTGGTGGGATACGAATTGGGTCTCACCGATAAACTCATCTTT.

This clone was seen more than once but under ten times. The TCRdb protein comes from a much larger clone and disagrees with this DNA's translation at residue 18, likely due to a read error; the protein given here is derived from the DNA. The V gene corresponds to TRDV1; no J gene was called; the listed D gene, TRDD3, was not tested against the DNA. This CDR3 region has 21 residues. Germline CDR1 and CDR2: TSWWSYY and QGS. The CDR3 DNA reads TGTGCTCTTGGGGAACGTCCGAGGTACTGGGGAATGGTTCGGTACACCGATGAGCTCATCTTT. It translates to CALGERPRYWGMVRYTDELIF.